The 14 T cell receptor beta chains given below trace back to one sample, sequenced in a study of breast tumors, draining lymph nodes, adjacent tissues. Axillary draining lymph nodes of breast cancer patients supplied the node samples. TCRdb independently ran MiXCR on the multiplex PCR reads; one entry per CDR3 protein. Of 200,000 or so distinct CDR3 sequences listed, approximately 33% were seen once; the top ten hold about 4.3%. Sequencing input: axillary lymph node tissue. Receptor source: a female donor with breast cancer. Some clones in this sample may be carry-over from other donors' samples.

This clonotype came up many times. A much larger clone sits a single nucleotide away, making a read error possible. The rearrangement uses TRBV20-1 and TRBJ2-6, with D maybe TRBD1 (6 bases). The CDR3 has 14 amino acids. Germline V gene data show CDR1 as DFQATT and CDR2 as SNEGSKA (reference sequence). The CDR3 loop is CSASSGAGATVLTF. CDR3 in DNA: TGCAGTGCTAGCTCAGGGGCTGGGGCCACCGTCCTGACTTTC.

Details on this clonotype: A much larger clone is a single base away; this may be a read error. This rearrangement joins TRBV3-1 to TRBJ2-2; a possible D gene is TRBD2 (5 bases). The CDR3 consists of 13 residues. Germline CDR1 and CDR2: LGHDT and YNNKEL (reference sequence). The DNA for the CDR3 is TGTGCCGGCAGCCACCTCACTAGCGGGGAGCTGTTTTTT. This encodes CAGSHLTSGELFF.

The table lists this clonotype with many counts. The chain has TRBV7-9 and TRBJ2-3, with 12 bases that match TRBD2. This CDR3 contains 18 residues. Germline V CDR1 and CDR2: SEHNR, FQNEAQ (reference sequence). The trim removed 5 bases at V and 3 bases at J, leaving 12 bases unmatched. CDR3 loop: CASSDQTLGTSGTDTQYF. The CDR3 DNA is TGTGCCAGCAGCGATCAGACGCTCGGGACTAGCGGGACAGATACGCAGTATTTT.

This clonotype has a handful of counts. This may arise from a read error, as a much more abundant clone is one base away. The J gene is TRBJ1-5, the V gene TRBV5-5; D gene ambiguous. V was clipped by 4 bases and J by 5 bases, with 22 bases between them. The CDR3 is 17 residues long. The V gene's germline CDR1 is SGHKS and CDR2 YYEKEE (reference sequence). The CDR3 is CASSLSFPTPGDQPQHF. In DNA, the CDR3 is TGTGCCAGCAGCCTTTCATTCCCGACACCTGGGGATCAGCCCCAGCATTTT.

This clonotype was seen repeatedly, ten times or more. The CDR3 region is CASSVGLATYNEQFF. CDR3 nucleotide sequence: TGTGCCAGCAGCGTAGGACTAGCGACCTACAATGAGCAGTTCTTC. V gene TRBV9 combines with J gene TRBJ2-1; 8 positions agree with TRBD2. Germline V CDR1 and CDR2: SGDLS, YYNGEE. J lost 2 bases, V lost 0 bases, and 1 base had no gene match. This CDR3 spans 15 amino acids.

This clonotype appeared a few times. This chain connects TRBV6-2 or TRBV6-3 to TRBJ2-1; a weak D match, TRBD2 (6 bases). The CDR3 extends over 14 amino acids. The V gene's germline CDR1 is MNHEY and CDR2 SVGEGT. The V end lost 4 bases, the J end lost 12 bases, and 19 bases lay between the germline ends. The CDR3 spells CASSSSRTPGRQFF. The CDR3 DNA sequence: TGTGCCAGCAGTTCTTCTCGGACTCCCGGGAGGCAGTTCTTC.

Here the CDR3 reads CASSPRPGGENPKNYGYTF. The CDR3, as DNA: TGTGCCAGCAGCCCACGGCCAGGGGGGGAGAACCCAAAAAACTATGGCTACACCTTC. V gene TRBV14 combines with J gene TRBJ1-2; 7 positions match TRBD1. The junction had 19 bases not matched to a gene; V was cut back by 4 bases and J by 2 bases. The length of the CDR3 is 19 residues. CDR1 and CDR2 (germline): SGHDN, FVKESK.

In DNA, the CDR3 is TGTGCCAGCAGTGTTAAAGAAAGGGTAAACAATGAGCAGTTCTTC. Residues: CASSVKERVNNEQFF. V is TRBV2 and J is TRBJ2-1; no firm D call. This CDR3 has 15 residues. V gave up 4 bases and J gave up 5 bases, with 15 bases separating them. Per germline, CDR1 SNHLY and CDR2 FYNNEI. The variable domain in full, completed from reference TRBV2 and TRBJ2-1, reads EPEVTQTPSHQVTQMGQEVILRCVPISNHLYFYWYRQILGQKVEFLVSFYNNEISEKSEIFDDQFSVERPDGSNFTLKIRSTKLEDSAMYFCASSVKERVNNEQFFGPGTRLTVL.

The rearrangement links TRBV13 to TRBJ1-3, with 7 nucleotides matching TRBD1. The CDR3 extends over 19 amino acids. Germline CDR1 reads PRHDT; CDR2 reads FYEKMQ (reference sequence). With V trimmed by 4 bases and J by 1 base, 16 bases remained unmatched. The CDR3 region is CASSSYLDRSPKSGNTIYF. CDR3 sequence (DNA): TGTGCCAGCAGCTCGTACCTGGACAGGTCTCCTAAATCTGGAAACACCATATATTTT.

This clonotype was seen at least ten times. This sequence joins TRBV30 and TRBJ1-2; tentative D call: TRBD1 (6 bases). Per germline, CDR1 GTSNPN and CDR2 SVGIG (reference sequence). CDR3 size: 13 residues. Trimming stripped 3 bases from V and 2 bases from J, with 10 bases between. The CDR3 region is CAWRTGRNYGYTF. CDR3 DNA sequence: TGTGCCTGGAGAACAGGGAGGAACTATGGCTACACCTTC. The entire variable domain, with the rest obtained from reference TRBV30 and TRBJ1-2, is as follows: SQTIHQWPATLVQPVGSPLSLECTVEGTSNPNLYWYRQAAGRGLQLLFYSVGIGQISSEVPQNLSASRPQDRQFILSSKKLLLSDSGFYLCAWRTGRNYGYTFGSGTRLTVV.

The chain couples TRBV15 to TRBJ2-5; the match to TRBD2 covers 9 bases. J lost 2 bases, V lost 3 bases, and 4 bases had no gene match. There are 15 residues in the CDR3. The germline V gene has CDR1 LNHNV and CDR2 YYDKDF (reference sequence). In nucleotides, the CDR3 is TGTGCCACCAGCAGTTACCTAGCGGGGCAAGAGACCCAGTACTTC. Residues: CATSSYLAGQETQYF.

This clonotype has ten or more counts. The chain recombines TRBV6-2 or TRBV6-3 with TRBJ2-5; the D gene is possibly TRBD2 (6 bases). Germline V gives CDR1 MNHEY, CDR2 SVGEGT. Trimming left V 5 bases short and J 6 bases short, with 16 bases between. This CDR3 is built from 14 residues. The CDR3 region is CASSHPGGWQTQYF. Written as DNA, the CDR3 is TGTGCCAGCAGTCACCCCGGGGGTTGGCAGACCCAGTACTTC.

The CDR3 region has the DNA TGTGCCAGCACCCTACAGACTAGCGGGAGGGGGGAGCAGTACTTC. This gives the protein CASTLQTSGRGEQYF. The chain employs TRBV6-1 and TRBJ2-7; 14 bases map to TRBD2. After removal of 7 bases from V and 7 bases from J, the junction contained 9 bases not matched to a gene. The CDR3 is 15 residues long. Per the germline V gene, CDR1 is MNHNS and CDR2 is SASEGT.

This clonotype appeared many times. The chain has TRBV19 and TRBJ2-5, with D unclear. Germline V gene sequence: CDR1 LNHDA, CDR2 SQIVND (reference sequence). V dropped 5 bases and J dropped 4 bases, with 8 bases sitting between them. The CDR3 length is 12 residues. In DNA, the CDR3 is TGTGCCAGTAGTGCTCGGGCAGAGACCCAGTACTTC. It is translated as CASSARAETQYF.